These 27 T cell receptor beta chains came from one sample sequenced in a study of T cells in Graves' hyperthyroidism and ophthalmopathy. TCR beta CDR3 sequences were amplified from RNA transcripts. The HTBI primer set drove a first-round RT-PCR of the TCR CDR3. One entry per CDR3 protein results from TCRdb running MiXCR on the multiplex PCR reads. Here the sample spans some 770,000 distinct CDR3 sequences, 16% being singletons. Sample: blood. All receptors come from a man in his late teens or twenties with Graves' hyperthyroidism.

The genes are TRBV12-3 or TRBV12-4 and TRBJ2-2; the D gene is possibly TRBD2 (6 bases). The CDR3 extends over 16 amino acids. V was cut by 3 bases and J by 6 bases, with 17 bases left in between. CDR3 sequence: CASSFPPGSDAGELFF. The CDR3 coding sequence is TGTGCCAGCAGTTTCCCCCCCGGGAGTGACGCCGGGGAGCTGTTTTTT.

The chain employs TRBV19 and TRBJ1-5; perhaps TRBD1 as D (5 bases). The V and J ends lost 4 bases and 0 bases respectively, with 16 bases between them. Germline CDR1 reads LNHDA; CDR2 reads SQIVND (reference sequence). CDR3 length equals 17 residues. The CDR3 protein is CASSTGRALYSNQPQHF. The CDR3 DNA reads TGTGCCAGTAGTACGGGCAGGGCCCTGTATAGCAATCAGCCCCAGCATTTT.

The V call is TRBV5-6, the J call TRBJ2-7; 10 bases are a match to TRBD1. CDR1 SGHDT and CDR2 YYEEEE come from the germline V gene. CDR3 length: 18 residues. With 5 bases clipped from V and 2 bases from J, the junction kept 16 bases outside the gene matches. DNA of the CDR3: TGTGCCAGCAGGGGGGGGACAGGGGTTCTTGGGCCCACCTACGAGCAGTACTTC. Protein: CASRGGTGVLGPTYEQYF.

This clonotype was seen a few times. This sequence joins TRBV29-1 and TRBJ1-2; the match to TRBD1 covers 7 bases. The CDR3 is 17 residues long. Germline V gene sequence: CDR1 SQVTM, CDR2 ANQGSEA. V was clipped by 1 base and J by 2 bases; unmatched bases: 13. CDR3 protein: CSVEARQGSQLNYGYTF. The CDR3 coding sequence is TGCAGCGTTGAAGCTAGACAGGGTTCACAGCTGAACTATGGCTACACCTTC.

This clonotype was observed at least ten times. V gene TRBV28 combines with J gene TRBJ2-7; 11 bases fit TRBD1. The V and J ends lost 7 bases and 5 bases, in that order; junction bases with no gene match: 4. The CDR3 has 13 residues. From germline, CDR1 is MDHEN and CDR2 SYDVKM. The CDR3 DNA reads TGTGCCAGCACTCGGGGACAGGGGGACGAGCAGTACTTC. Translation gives CASTRGQGDEQYF.

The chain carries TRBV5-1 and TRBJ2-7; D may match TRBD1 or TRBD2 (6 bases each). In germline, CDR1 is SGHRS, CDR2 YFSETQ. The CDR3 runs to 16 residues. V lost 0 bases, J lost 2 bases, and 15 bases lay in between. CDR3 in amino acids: CASSLAGGFQTYEQYF. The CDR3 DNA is TGCGCCAGCAGCTTGGCCGGGGGCTTTCAGACCTACGAGCAGTACTTC.

The CDR3 DNA reads as TGTGCTACCAGCATTTGGATGGGAGGGACTGAAGCTTTCTTT. Residues: CATSIWMGGTEAFF. The chain couples TRBV2 to TRBJ1-1; D unclear. This CDR3 contains 14 residues. The germline gives CDR1 SNHLY, CDR2 FYNNEI.

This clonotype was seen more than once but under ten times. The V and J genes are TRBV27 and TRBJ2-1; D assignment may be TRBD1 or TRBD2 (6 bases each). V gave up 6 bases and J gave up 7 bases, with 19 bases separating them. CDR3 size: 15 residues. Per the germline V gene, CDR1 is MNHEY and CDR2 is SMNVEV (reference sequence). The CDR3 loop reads CASSPGVAAGNEQFF. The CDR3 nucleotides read TGTGCCAGCAGCCCAGGGGTAGCGGCAGGGAATGAGCAGTTCTTC.

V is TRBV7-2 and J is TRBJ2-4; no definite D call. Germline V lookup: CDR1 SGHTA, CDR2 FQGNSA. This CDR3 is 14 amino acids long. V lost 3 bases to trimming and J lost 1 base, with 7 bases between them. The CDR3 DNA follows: TGTGCCAGCAGCTTGTATGGGGCCAAAAACATTCAGTACTTC. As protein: CASSLYGAKNIQYF.

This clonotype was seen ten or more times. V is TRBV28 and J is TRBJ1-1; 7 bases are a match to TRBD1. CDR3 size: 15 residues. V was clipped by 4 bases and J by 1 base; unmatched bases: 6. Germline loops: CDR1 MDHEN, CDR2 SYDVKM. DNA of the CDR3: TGTGCCAGCAGTTGGGACAGCGCTTCGAACACTGAAGCTTTCTTT. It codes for CASSWDSASNTEAFF.

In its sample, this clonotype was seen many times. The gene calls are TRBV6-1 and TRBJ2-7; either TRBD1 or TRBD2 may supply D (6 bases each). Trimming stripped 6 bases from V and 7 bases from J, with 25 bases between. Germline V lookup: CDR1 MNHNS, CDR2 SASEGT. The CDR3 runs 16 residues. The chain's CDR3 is CASSRTPGARDGEQYF. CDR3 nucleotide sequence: TGTGCCAGCAGCCGCACCCCGGGGGCAAGGGATGGGGAGCAGTACTTC.

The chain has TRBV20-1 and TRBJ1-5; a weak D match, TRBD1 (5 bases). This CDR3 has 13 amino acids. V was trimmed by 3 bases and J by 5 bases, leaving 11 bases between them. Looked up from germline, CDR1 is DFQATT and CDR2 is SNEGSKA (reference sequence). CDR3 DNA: TGCAGTGCTAGGCAGGGAGGGTATCAGCCCCAGCATTTT. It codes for CSARQGGYQPQHF.

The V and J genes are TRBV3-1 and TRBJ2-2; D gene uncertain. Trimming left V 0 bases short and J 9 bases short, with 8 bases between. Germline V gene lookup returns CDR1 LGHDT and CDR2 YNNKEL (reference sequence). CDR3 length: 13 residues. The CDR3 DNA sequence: TGTGCCAGCAGCCAAGATCCTAGAAGGGAGCTGTTTTTT. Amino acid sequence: CASSQDPRRELFF.

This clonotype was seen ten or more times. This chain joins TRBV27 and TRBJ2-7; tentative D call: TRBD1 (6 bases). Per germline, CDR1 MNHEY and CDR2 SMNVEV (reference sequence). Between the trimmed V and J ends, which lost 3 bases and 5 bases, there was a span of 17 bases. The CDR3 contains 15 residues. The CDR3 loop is CASSLYRESVHEQYF. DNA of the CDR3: TGTGCCAGCAGTTTGTACAGGGAGTCAGTCCACGAGCAGTACTTC.

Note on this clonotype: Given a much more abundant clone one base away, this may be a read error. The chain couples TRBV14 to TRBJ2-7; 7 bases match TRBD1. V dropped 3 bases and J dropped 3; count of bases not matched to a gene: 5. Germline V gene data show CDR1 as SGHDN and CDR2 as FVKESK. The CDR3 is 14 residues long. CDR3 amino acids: CASSHPGQYYEQYF. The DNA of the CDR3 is TGTGCCAGCAGCCACCCGGGACAGTACTACGAGCAGTACTTC.

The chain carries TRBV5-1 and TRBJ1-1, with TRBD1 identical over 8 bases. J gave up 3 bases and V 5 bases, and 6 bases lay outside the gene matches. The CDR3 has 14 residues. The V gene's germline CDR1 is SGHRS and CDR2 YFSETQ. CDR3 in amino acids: CASRAGGTDTEAFF. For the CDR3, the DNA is TGCGCCAGCAGGGCAGGGGGCACCGACACTGAAGCTTTCTTT.

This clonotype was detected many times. The CDR3 nucleotides read TGTGCCAGCAGCCCCACAGGACTAGCGGGGCTATCCCACGAGCAGTACTTC. Protein sequence: CASSPTGLAGLSHEQYF. The rearrangement joins TRBV28 to TRBJ2-7, with TRBD2 identical over 12 bases. V was clipped by 6 bases and J by 5 bases; unmatched bases: 14. The CDR3 extends over 17 amino acids. Germline V gene sequence: CDR1 MDHEN, CDR2 SYDVKM.

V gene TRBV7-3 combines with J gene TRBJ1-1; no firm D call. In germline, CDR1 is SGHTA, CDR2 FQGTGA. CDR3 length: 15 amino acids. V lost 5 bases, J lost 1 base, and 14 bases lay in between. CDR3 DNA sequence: TGTGCCAGCAGCCTTCGGCGGGGAGCGAACACTGAAGCTTTCTTT. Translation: CASSLRRGANTEAFF.

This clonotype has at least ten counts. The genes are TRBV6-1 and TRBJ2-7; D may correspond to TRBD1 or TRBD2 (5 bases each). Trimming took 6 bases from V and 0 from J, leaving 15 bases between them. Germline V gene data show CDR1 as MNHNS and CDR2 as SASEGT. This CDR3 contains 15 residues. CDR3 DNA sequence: TGTGCCAGCAGCCACCGGGACGCAAGCTCCTACGAGCAGTACTTC. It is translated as CASSHRDASSYEQYF.

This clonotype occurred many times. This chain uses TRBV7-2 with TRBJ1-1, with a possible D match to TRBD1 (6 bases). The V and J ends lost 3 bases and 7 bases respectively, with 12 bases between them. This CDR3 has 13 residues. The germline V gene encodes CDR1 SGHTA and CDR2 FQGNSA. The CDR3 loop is CASSFRDKGEAFF. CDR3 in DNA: TGTGCCAGCAGCTTCCGGGACAAGGGTGAAGCTTTCTTT. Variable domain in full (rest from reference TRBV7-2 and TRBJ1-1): GAGVSQSPSNKVTEKGKDVELRCDPISGHTALYWYRQSLGQGLEFLIYFQGNSAPDKSGLPSDRFSAERTGGSVSTLTIQRTQQEDSAVYLCASSFRDKGEAFFGQGTRLTVV.

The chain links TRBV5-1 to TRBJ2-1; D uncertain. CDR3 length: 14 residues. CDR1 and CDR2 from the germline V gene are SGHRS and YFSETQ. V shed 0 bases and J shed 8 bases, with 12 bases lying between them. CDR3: CASSLGDSRHEQFF. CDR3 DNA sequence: TGCGCCAGCAGCTTGGGAGACTCCCGACATGAGCAGTTCTTC.

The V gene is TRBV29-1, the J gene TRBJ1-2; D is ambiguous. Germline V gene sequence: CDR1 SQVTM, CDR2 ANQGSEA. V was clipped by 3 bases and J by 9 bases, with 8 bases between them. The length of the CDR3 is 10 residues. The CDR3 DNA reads TGCAGCGTTGATGCTGGGAGCTACACCTTC. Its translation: CSVDAGSYTF.

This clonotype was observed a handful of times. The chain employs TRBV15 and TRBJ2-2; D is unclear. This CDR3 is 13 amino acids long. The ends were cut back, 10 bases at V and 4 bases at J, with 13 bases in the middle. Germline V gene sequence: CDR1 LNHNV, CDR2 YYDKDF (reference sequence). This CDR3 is CARDPGRTGELFF. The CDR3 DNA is TGTGCCAGAGACCCGGGCCGCACCGGGGAGCTGTTTTTT.

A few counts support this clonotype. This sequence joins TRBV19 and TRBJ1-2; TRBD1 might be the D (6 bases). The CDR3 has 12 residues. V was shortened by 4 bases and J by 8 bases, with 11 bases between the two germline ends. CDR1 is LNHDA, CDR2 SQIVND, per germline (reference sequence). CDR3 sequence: CASSNQGSGYTF. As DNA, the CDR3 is TGTGCCAGTAGTAACCAGGGGAGCGGCTACACCTTC.

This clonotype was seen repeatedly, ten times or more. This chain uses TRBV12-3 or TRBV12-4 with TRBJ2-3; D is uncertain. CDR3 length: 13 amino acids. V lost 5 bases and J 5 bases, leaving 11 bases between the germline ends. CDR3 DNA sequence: TGTGCCAGCAGTCCCGAGGTGGTAGATACGCAGTATTTT. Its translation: CASSPEVVDTQYF.

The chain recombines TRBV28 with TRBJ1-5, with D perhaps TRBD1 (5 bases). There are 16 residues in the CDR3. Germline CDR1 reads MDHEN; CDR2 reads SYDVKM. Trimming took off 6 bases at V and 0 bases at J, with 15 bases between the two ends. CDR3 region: CASSRFRRGSNQPQHF. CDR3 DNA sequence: TGTGCCAGCAGCCGATTTAGGAGGGGTAGCAATCAGCCCCAGCATTTT.

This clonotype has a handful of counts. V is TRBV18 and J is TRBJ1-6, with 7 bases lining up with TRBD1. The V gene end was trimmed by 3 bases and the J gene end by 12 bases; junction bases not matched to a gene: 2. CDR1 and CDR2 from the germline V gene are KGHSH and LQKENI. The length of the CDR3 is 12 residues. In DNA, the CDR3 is TGTGCCAGCTCACCGACAGGGCAACCCCTCCACTTT. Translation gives CASSPTGQPLHF.